This T cell receptor beta chain is from a study of identical twins. This clonotype has at least ten counts. Germline V gene lookup returns CDR1 SQVTM and CDR2 ANQGSEA. This CDR3 comprises 14 residues. V was pared by 6 bases and J by 3 bases, with 16 bases between. TCRdb recomputed calls from the 5' RACE reads with MiXCR, one row per CDR3 protein. The sample has roughly 700,000 distinct CDR3 sequences, about 9.4% seen once. The same data also contributed to another study, on yellow fever vaccine responses in identical twins.

The source material was PBMCs. The origin of this receptor is a woman aged 18 to 35 in good health. This sequence joins TRBV29-1 and TRBJ2-3; D is ambiguous. The DNA of the CDR3 is TGCAGCGTCGACCTCGTGATGGATACAGATACGCAGTATTTT. Protein: CSVDLVMDTDTQYF.